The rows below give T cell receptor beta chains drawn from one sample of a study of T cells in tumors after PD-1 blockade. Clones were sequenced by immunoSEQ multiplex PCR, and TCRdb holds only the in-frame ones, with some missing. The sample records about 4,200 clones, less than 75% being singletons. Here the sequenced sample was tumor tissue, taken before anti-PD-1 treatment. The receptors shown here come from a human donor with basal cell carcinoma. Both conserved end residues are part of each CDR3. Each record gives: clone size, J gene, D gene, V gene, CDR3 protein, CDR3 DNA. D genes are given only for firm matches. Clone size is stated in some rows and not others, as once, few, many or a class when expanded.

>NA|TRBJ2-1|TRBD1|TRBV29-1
CSVIGRGQIGNEQFF
TGCAGCGTTATCGGTAGGGGGCAAATTGGCAATGAGCAGTTCTTC
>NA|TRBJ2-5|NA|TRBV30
CAWSRGLSQETQYF
TGTGCCTGGAGCCGAGGACTCTCTCAAGAGACCCAGTACTTC
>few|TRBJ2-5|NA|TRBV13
CASSLGGLETQYF
TGTGCCAGCAGCTTAGGGGGTCTGGAGACCCAGTACTTC
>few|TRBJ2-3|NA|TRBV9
CASRQFTGVADTQYF
TGTGCCAGCAGACAATTTACGGGGGTGGCAGATACGCAGTATTTT
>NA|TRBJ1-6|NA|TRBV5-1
CASSLEDPGSYNSPLHF
TGCGCCAGCAGCTTGGAAGATCCGGGTTCCTATAATTCACCCCTCCACTTT
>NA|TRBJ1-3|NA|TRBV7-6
CASSSPQGQSGNTIYF
TGTGCCAGCAGCTCCCCTCAGGGTCAGTCTGGAAACACCATATATTTT
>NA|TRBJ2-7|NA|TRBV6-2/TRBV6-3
CASSLLRGGGYEQYF
TGTGCCAGCAGTTTACTCAGGGGCGGGGGCTACGAGCAGTACTTC
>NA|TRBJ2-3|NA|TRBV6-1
CASSDRGFRDTQYF
TGTGCCAGCAGTGACAGGGGTTTCCGGGATACGCAGTATTTT
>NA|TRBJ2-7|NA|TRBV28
CASSFGTPPGEQYF
TGTGCCAGCAGTTTTGGGACTCCCCCTGGCGAGCAGTACTTC
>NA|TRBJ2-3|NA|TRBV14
CASSQGGTIADTQYF
TGTGCCAGCAGCCAAGGTGGGACAATTGCAGATACGCAGTATTTT
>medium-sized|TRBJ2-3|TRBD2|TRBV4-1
CASSYLAGATDTQYF
TGCGCCAGCAGCTACCTAGCGGGGGCCACAGATACGCAGTATTTT
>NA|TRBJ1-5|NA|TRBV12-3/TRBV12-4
CASSLEGYQPQHF
TGTGCCAGCAGTTTAGAGGGTTATCAGCCCCAGCATTTT
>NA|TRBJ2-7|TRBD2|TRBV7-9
CASSPRGVATYEQYF
TGTGCCAGCAGCCCGCGGGGGGTCGCCACCTACGAGCAGTACTTC
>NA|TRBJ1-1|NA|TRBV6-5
CASTHRDTHNTEAFF
TGTGCCAGCACCCACCGGGACACCCATAACACTGAAGCTTTCTTT
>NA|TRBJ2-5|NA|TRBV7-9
CASSLEGGKQETQYF
TGTGCCAGCAGCTTAGAAGGCGGCAAACAAGAGACCCAGTACTTC
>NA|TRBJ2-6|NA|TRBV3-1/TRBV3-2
CASSQADSGANVLTF
TGTGCCAGCAGCCAAGCAGACTCTGGGGCCAACGTCCTGACTTTC
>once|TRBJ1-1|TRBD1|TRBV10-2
CASSGGQGAEAFF
TGCGCCAGCAGTGGGGGACAGGGGGCTGAAGCTTTCTTT
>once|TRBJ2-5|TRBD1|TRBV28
CASSSRQGRETQYF
TGTGCCAGCAGTTCCCGACAGGGGAGGGAGACCCAGTACTTC
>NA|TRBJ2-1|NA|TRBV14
CASSRPRVGNEQFF
TGTGCCAGCAGCCGACCCAGGGTAGGCAATGAGCAGTTCTTC
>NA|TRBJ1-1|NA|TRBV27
CASSLSPVSSGSIRGDQAFF
TGTGCCAGCAGTTTATCTCCAGTTTCCAGCGGCTCTATCCGGGGGGACCAAGCTTTCTTT
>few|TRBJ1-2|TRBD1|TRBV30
CAWSVGQGIGYTF
TGTGCCTGGAGTGTAGGACAGGGGATCGGCTACACCTTC
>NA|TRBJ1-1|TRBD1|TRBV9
CASSPMTGGVSEAFF
TGTGCCAGCAGCCCAATGACAGGGGGGGTCTCTGAAGCTTTCTTT
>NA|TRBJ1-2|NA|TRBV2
CASSNNDYGYTF
TGTGCCAGCAGCAACAACGACTATGGCTACACCTTC